This TCR beta chain was observed in a study of T-cell memory formation after mild COVID-19. V gave up 7 bases and J gave up 0 bases, with 4 bases separating them. This CDR3 region has 13 residues. CDR1 and CDR2 from the germline V gene are MNHEY and SVGEGT. The TCR alpha and TCR beta cDNA libraries, bearing sample barcodes and UMIs, were generated by 5'RACE using constant-segment primers. TCRdb re-called the 5' RACE reads with MiXCR, one entry per CDR3 protein. The sample lists 400,000 to 450,000 distinct CDR3 sequences, about a sixth occurring once. Study-wide points: Pre-infection memory already had some responding clones, implying cross-reactive memory joined. Contracting CD4+ clones sat mainly in CM and EM; CD8+ in EMRA. While clones contracting from day 15 to 85 were balanced between CD4 and CD8, later expanders leaned CD4+.

A note on this clonotype: Its antigen is not known.

Material for sequencing was PBMCs or a T cell subset sorted from them (not recorded which). This chain connects TRBV6-2 or TRBV6-3 to TRBJ2-6; no reliable D call. The sequence was obtained from a man aged 18 to 35 who had mild COVID-19 (a few samples of this study predate the infection). Cell type and time point are not known. The CDR3 DNA sequence: TGTGCCAGCACCCACTCTGGGGCCAACGTCCTGACTTTC. Translating it yields CASTHSGANVLTF.